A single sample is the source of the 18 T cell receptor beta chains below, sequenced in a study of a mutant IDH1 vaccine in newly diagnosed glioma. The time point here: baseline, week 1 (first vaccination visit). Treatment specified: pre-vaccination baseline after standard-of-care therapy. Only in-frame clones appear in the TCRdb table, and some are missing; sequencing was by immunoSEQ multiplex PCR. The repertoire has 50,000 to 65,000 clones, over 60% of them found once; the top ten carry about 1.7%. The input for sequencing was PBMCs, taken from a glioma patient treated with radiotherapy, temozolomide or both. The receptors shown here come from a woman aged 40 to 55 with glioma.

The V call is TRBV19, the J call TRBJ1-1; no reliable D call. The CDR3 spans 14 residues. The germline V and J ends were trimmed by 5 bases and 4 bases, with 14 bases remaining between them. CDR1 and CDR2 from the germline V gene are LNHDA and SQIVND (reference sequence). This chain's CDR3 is CASSPTGVATEAFF. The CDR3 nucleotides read TGTGCCAGTAGTCCAACCGGGGTGGCCACTGAAGCTTTCTTT.

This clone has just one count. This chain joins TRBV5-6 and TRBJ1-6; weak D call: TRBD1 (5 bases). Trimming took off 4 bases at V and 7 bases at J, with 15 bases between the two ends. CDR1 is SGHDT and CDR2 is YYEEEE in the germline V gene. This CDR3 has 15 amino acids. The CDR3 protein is CASSTRAWGNSPLHF. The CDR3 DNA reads TGTGCCAGCAGCACCCGGGCTTGGGGGAATTCACCCCTCCACTTT. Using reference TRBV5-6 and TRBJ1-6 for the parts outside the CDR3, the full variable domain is DAGVTQSPTHLIKTRGQQVTLRCSPKSGHDTVSWYQQALGQGPQFIFQYYEEEERQRGNFPDRFSGHQFPNYSSELNVNALLLGDSALYLCASSTRAWGNSPLHFGNGTRLTVT.

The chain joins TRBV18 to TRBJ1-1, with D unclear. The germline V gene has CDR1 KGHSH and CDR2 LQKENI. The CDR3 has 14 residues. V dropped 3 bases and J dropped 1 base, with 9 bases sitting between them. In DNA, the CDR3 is TGTGCCAGCTCACCTCCGAGGCAGAACACTGAAGCTTTCTTT. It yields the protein CASSPPRQNTEAFF.

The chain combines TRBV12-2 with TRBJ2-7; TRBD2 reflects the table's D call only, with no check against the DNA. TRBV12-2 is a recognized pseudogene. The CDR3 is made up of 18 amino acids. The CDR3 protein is CASRLEGVKRGGGNEQYF. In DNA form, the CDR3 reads TGTGCAAGTCGCTTAGAAGGGGTCAAGCGGGGGGGCGGGAACGAGCAGTACTTC.

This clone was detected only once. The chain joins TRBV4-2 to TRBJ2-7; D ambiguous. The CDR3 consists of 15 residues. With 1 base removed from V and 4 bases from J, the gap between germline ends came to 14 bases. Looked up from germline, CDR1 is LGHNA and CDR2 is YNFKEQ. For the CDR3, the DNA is TGTGCCAGCAGCCAAGTTATTTTTAGCCCATACGAGCAGTACTTC. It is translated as CASSQVIFSPYEQYF.

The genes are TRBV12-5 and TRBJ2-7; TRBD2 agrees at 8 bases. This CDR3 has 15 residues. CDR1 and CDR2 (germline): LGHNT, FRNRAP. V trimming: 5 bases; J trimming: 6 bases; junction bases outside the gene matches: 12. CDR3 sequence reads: CASGTPSSGAREQYF. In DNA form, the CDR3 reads TGTGCTAGTGGTACGCCGAGTAGCGGGGCCCGCGAGCAGTACTTC.

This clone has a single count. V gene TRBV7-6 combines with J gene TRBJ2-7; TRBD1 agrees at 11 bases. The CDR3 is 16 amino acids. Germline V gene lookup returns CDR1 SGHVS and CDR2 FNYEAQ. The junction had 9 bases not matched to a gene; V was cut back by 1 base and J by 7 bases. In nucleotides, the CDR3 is TGTGCCAGCAGCTTAGGAGCCGGGACAGGGGGTTGGGAGCAGTACTTC. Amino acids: CASSLGAGTGGWEQYF.

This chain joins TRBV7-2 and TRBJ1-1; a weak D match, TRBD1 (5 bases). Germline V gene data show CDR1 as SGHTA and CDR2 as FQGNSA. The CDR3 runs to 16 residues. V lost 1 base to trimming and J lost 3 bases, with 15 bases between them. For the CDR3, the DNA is TGTGCCAGCAGCTTAGGTGGGGCAGGTCTTCACACTGAAGCTTTCTTT. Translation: CASSLGGAGLHTEAFF.

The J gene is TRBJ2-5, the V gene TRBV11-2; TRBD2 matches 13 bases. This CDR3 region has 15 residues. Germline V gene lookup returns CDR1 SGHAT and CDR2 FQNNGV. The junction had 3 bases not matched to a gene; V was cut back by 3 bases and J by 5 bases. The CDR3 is CASSLGLAGSETQYF. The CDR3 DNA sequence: TGTGCCAGCAGCTTGGGACTAGCGGGGTCGGAGACCCAGTACTTC.

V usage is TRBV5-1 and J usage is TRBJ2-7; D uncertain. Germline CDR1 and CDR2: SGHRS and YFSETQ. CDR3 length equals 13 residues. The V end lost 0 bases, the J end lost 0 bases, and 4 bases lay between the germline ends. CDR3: CASSLVTSYEQYF. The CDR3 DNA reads TGCGCCAGCAGCTTGGTCACCTCCTACGAGCAGTACTTC.

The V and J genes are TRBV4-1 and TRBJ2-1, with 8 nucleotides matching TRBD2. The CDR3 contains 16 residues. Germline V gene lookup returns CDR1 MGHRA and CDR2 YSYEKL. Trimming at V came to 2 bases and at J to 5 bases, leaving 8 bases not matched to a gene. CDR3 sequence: CASSQLRGGLDNEQFF. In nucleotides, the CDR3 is TGCGCCAGCAGCCAACTCCGGGGGGGCCTCGACAATGAGCAGTTCTTC.

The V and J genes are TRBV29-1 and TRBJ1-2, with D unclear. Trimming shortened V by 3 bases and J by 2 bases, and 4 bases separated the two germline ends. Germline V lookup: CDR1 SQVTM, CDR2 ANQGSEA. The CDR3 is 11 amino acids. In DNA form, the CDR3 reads TGCAGCGTTGACTTGAACTATGGCTACACCTTC. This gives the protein CSVDLNYGYTF. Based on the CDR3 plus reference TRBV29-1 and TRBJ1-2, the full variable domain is SAVISQKPSRDICQRGTSLTIQCQVDSQVTMMFWYRQQPGQSLTLIATANQGSEATYESGFVIDKFPISRPNLTFSTLTVSNMSPEDSSIYLCSVDLNYGYTFGSGTRLTVV.

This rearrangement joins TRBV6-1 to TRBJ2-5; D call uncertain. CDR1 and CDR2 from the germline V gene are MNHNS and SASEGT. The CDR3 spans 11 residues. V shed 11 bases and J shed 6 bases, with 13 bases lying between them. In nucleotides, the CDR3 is TGTGCCGTATCGCTTTTGAAGACCCAGTACTTC. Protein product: CAVSLLKTQYF.

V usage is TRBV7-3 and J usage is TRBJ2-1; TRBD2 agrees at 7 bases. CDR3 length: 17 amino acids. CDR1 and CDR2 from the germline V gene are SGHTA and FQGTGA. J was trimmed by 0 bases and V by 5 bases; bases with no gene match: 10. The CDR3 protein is CASSPRDKRGSYNEQFF. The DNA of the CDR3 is TGTGCCAGCAGCCCTCGTGATAAGCGGGGCTCCTACAATGAGCAGTTCTTC.

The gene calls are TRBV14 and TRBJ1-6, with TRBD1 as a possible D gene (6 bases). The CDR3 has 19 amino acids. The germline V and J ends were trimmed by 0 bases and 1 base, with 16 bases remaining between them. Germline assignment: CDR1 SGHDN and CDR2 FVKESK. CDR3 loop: CASSQEGEQGPSYNSPLHF. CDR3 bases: TGTGCCAGCAGCCAAGAAGGTGAACAGGGACCATCCTATAATTCACCCCTCCACTTT.

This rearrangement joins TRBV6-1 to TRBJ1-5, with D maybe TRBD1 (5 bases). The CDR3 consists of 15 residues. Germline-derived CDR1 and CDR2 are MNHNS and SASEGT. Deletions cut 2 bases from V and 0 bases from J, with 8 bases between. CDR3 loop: CASSEWGNSNQPQHF. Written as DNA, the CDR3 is TGTGCCAGCAGTGAATGGGGGAATAGCAATCAGCCCCAGCATTTT.

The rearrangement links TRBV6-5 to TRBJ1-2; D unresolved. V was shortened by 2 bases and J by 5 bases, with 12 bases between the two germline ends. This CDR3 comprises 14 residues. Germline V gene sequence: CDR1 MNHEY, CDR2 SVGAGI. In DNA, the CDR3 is TGTGCCAGCAGTTACCGTAGGTTTGGGTATGGCTACACCTTC. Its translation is CASSYRRFGYGYTF.

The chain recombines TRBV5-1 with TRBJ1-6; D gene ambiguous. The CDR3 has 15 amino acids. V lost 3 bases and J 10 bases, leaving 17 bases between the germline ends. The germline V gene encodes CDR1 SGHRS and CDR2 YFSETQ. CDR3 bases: TGCGCCAGCAGCTCCGGAGACGGTGAAGGCTCACCCCTCCACTTT. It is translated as CASSSGDGEGSPLHF.